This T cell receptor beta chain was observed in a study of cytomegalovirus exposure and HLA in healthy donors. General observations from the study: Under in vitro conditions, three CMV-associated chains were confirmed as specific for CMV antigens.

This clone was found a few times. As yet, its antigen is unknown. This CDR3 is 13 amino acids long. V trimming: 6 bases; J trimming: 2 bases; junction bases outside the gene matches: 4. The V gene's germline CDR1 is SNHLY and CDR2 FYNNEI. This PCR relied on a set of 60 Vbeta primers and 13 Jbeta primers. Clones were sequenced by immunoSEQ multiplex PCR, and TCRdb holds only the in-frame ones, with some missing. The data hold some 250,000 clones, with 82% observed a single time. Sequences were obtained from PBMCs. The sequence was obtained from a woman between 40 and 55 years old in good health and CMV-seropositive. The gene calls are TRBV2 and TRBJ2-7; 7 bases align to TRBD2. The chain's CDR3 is CASRAGRTYEQYF. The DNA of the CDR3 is TGTGCCAGCAGAGCGGGACGGACCTACGAGCAGTACTTC.